Described below is a single T cell receptor beta chain sequence and its context. This record comes from a study of blood T cell repertoires in COVID-19. For the study at large: Material from acute and convalescent COVID-19 was sourced from the United States, Italy and Spain. The analysed material was cDNA or gDNA that came from T cells, B-cell-depleted T cells, or PBMCs.

As processed by the authors: Estimation of nucleated cell counts was performed using reference gene primer amplification. Method: immunoSEQ multiplex PCR; TCRdb's copy keeps in-frame clones and lacks some. V and J calls and clone size follow that table, whereas D and trimming were derived from the DNA. The sample shows over 25,000 clones, approximately 90% of them seen only once. Sequencing used peripheral blood. This clonotype was obtained from a man between 45 and 60 years old with active COVID-19.

The CDR3: CASSYRREAYNEQFF. The CDR3 DNA reads as TGTGCCAGCAGTTACAGACGGGAGGCCTACAATGAGCAGTTCTTC. The rearrangement links TRBV6-5 to TRBJ2-1; the match to TRBD2 covers 7 bases. The junction had 3 bases not matched to a gene; V was cut back by 2 bases and J by 2 bases. The CDR3 sequence is 15 residues long. The V gene's germline CDR1 is MNHEY and CDR2 SVGAGI.